This TCR beta chain was identified during a study of blood T cell repertoires in COVID-19. Study-level information: The United States, Italy and Spain were the sources of the acute and convalescent COVID-19 samples. The analysed material was cDNA or gDNA that came from T cells, B-cell-depleted T cells, or PBMCs.

The CDR3 contains 15 residues. V dropped 5 bases and J dropped 4; count of bases not matched to a gene: 7. Per the germline V gene, CDR1 is LNHDA and CDR2 is SQIVND (reference sequence). In the source study's methods: Estimation of nucleated cell counts relied on the amplification of reference gene primers. Method: immunoSEQ multiplex PCR; TCRdb's copy keeps in-frame clones and lacks some. V, J and clone size derive from that table, while D and trimming were established from the DNA sequence. This sample carries approximately 150,000 clones, 75% to 90% of them seen once, and the ten largest clones take 3% to 3.5%.

The specimen was peripheral blood. The chain is built from TRBV19 and TRBJ2-1; TRBD2 matches 8 bases. This sequence originates from a woman in her fifties or sixties with active COVID-19. The CDR3 nucleotides read TGTGCCAGTAGTCCCCAGCGGGAGTTGTACAATGAGCAGTTCTTC. Encoded protein: CASSPQRELYNEQFF.